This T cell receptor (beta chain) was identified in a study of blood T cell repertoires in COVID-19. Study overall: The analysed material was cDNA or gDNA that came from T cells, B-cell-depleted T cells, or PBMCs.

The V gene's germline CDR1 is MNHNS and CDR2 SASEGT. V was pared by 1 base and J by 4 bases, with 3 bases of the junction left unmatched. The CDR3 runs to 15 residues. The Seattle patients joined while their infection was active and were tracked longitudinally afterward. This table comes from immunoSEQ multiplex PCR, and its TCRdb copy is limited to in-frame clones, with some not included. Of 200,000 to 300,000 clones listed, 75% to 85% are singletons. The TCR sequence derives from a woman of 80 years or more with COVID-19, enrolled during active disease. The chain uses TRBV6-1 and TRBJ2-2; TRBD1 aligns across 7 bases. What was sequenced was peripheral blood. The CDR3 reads CASSEEDRTTGELFF. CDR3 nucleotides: TGTGCCAGCAGTGAAGAGGACAGGACCACCGGGGAGCTGTTTTTT.